These 12 T cell receptor beta chains originate from one sample sequenced in a study of T cell responses to AZD1222 COVID-19 vaccine. Using immunoSEQ multiplex PCR, the repertoire was profiled, and TCRdb retains in-frame clones only, with some absent. Here the sample spans around 99,000 clones, around 92% being singletons. The sequencing here drew on peripheral blood, taken on day 0 of AZD1222 vaccination. The receptors come from an adult in good health.

The chain links TRBV28 to TRBJ2-5, with 9 bases lining up with TRBD2. The ends lost 5 bases at V and 10 bases at J; junction bases unmatched: 11. The CDR3 is 14 residues long. Germline CDR1 reads MDHEN; CDR2 reads SYDVKM. The CDR3 reads CASSLTGTSWFQYF. The CDR3 DNA reads as TGTGCCAGCAGTCTAACCGGGACTAGCTGGTTCCAGTACTTC.

This sequence joins TRBV6-5 and TRBJ1-6; D ambiguous. Trimming stripped 5 bases from V and 7 bases from J, with 12 bases between. The V gene's germline CDR1 is MNHEY and CDR2 SVGAGI. CDR3 length: 14 amino acids. CDR3 bases: TGTGCCAGCAGTCGACCCGAAGGGAATTCACCCCTCCACTTT. Protein product: CASSRPEGNSPLHF.

The chain couples TRBV14 to TRBJ1-2, with D unresolved. V lost 3 bases to trimming and J lost 6 bases, with 14 bases between them. Germline CDR1 reads SGHDN; CDR2 reads FVKESK. This CDR3 is built from 14 residues. In DNA, the CDR3 is TGTGCCAGCAGCCACCCGACACCGCTCGATGGCTACACCTTC. Encoded protein: CASSHPTPLDGYTF.

This chain links TRBV19 with TRBJ1-2; 8 nucleotides align to TRBD1. Germline V CDR1 and CDR2: LNHDA, SQIVND (reference sequence). V shed 9 bases, J shed 3 bases, and the junction held 9 bases outside the gene matches. The CDR3 covers 14 residues. CDR3 region: CASQKDRVYYGYTF. The DNA for the CDR3 is TGTGCCAGCCAAAAGGACAGGGTATACTATGGCTACACCTTC.

CDR3 residues: CASSPSSGRAGGEQYF. The CDR3 DNA reads as TGTGCCAGCAGCCCCTCTAGCGGGAGGGCTGGGGGCGAGCAGTACTTC. J is TRBJ2-7 and V is TRBV3-1 (or the pseudogene TRBV3-2), with 12 positions matching TRBD2. This CDR3 region has 16 residues. The junction had 10 bases not matched to a gene; V was cut back by 4 bases and J by 6 bases. Germline loops: CDR1 LGHDT, CDR2 YNNKEL (reference sequence).

The chain combines TRBV28 with TRBJ1-3; D is perhaps TRBD1 (6 bases). This CDR3 comprises 16 residues. V gave up 5 bases and J gave up 0 bases, with 14 bases separating them. Germline V gives CDR1 MDHEN, CDR2 SYDVKM. CDR3 loop: CASSPDRFPSGNTIYF. The CDR3 nucleotides are TGTGCCAGCAGTCCAGACAGGTTTCCCTCTGGAAACACCATATATTTT.

The V and J genes are TRBV30 and TRBJ1-1; D gene uncertain. The CDR3 contains 13 residues. The V and J ends lost 2 bases and 5 bases respectively, with 12 bases between them. Germline assignment: CDR1 GTSNPN and CDR2 SVGIG (reference sequence). In DNA, the CDR3 is TGTGCCTGGAGTTTCGGGGTGCGGACTGAAGCTTTCTTT. This gives the protein CAWSFGVRTEAFF. Full variable domain (outside the CDR3, taken from reference TRBV30 and TRBJ1-1): SQTIHQWPATLVQPVGSPLSLECTVEGTSNPNLYWYRQAAGRGLQLLFYSVGIGQISSEVPQNLSASRPQDRQFILSSKKLLLSDSGFYLCAWSFGVRTEAFFGQGTRLTVV.

The chain carries TRBV18 and TRBJ2-7, with TRBD1 matching over 11 bases. Germline values: CDR1 KGHSH, CDR2 LQKENI. This CDR3 is built from 17 residues. The V gene end was trimmed by 4 bases and the J gene end by 7 bases; junction bases not matched to a gene: 15. The CDR3 nucleotides read TGTGCCAGCTCACTAACGTCACCCGGGACAGGGGGTTATGAGCAGTACTTC. Translation gives CASSLTSPGTGGYEQYF.

V is TRBV11-3 and J is TRBJ2-3, with D unclear. The germline V and J ends were trimmed by 5 bases and 4 bases, with 13 bases remaining between them. Germline V gene data show CDR1 as SGHNT and CDR2 as YENEEA. The CDR3 has 14 amino acids. The CDR3 loop is CASSPGEVPDTQYF. In nucleotides, the CDR3 is TGTGCCAGCAGCCCCGGAGAGGTGCCAGATACGCAGTATTTT.

This clone has just a few counts. This chain joins TRBV5-8 and TRBJ2-2; a weak D match, TRBD2 (6 bases). This CDR3 contains 14 residues. Trimming shortened V by 10 bases and J by 1 base, and 14 bases separated the two germline ends. CDR1 SGHTS and CDR2 YDEGEE come from the germline V gene. The CDR3 is CARRDGENTGELFF. CDR3 DNA: TGTGCCCGGCGGGACGGTGAGAACACCGGGGAGCTGTTTTTT.

The chain combines TRBV6-1 with TRBJ1-5; 9 nucleotides align to TRBD1. The CDR3 runs 16 residues. CDR1 is MNHNS, CDR2 SASEGT, per germline. The V and J ends lost 4 bases and 1 base, in that order; junction bases with no gene match: 5. For the CDR3, the DNA is TGTGCCAGCAGTGGAAGACAGGGGGGGAGCAATCAGCCCCAGCATTTT. It translates to CASSGRQGGSNQPQHF.

This chain joins TRBV27 and TRBJ1-5; the D is unclear. CDR1 and CDR2 (germline): MNHEY, SMNVEV (reference sequence). This CDR3 has 17 amino acids. Trimming shortened V by 2 bases and J by 4 bases, and 18 bases separated the two germline ends. CDR3 bases: TGTGCCAGCAGTTTAAAGGTAACGGCAGAGAGAAATCAGCCCCAGCATTTT. Protein sequence: CASSLKVTAERNQPQHF.